What follows is one TCR beta chain and its context. The data derive from a study of T cell changes during pregnancy in multiple sclerosis. This table comes from immunoSEQ multiplex PCR, and its TCRdb copy is limited to in-frame clones, with some not included. The repertoire holds tens of thousands of clones, with approximately 96% as singletons. Trimming removed 0 bases at V and 2 bases at J, with 10 bases between. The CDR3 is made up of 15 amino acids. Per the germline V gene, CDR1 is MNHNY and CDR2 is SVGAGI (reference sequence). Sequenced here: peripheral blood, sampled in the second trimester of pregnancy. The TCR comes from a female donor with multiple sclerosis, enrolled in a pregnancy study. The chain has TRBV6-6 and TRBJ1-2, with D perhaps TRBD1 (6 bases). The CDR3 DNA is TGTGCCAGCAGTTACTCGCGGGGGGCGAACTATGGCTACACCTTC. Amino acids: CASSYSRGANYGYTF.